The rows below give T cell receptor beta chains drawn from one sample of a study of blood T cell repertoires in COVID-19. Method: immunoSEQ multiplex PCR; TCRdb's copy keeps in-frame clones and lacks some. The sample has about 55,000 clones; roughly 80% are singletons. The sample taken for sequencing was peripheral blood. The receptor source for this set is a human donor in a cohort sampled during active or convalescent COVID-19. The CDR3 runs from the conserved cysteine through the conserved F or W. Fields, in order: J gene, V gene, CDR3 protein.

J: TRBJ1-1; V: TRBV6-5; CDR3: CASSLDRYTEAFF
J: TRBJ1-5; V: TRBV10-1; CDR3: CASGDRGHLFNQPQHF
J: TRBJ1-2; V: TRBV5-1; CDR3: CASSLGLDRGDYGYTF
J: TRBJ1-2; V: TRBV5-6; CDR3: CASSWGRYTNYGYTF
J: TRBJ1-2; V: TRBV10-2; CDR3: CASTTGQARYTF
J: TRBJ2-5; V: TRBV27; CDR3: CASSLWGTGERETQYF
J: TRBJ1-2; V: TRBV5-6; CDR3: CASSLIRDRGDYGYTF
J: TRBJ1-1; V: TRBV3-1/TRBV3-2; CDR3: CASSQALWGALLSEAFF
J: TRBJ2-3; V: TRBV5-6; CDR3: CASSLSRVTITDTQYF
J: TRBJ1-2; V: TRBV5-4; CDR3: CASSTVDTNYGYTF
J: TRBJ2-3; V: TRBV5-4; CDR3: CASSLDTGVGNTQYF
J: TRBJ1-2; V: TRBV15; CDR3: CATASRDRDRGGYTF
J: TRBJ1-6; V: TRBV6-2/TRBV6-3; CDR3: CASSYSQGLGDFYNSPLHF
J: TRBJ2-7; V: TRBV30; CDR3: CAWSNGGGSYEQYF
J: TRBJ1-3; V: TRBV6-5; CDR3: CASSSSDSSGNTIYF
J: TRBJ1-4; V: TRBV6-5; CDR3: CASGGSGRGREKLFF
J: TRBJ2-7; V: TRBV5-4; CDR3: CASSLGGTGPLSYEQYF
J: TRBJ1-2; V: TRBV12-3/TRBV12-4; CDR3: CASSFGQGDGYTF
J: TRBJ1-1; V: TRBV29-1; CDR3: CSVGVGQGGSKEAFF
J: TRBJ1-1; V: TRBV10-3; CDR3: CAIGRMNTEAFF
J: TRBJ2-2; V: TRBV6-5; CDR3: CASSPETVNTGELFF
J: TRBJ2-7; V: TRBV27; CDR3: CASSSGASGGISYEQYF
J: TRBJ2-7; V: TRBV12-5; CDR3: CASGLKRDRGLNEQYF
J: TRBJ1-3; V: TRBV6-5; CDR3: CASSYGTESGGNTIYF
J: TRBJ1-6; V: TRBV9; CDR3: CASSVGPGVNSPLHF
J: TRBJ2-7; V: TRBV4-1; CDR3: CASSRTGGLGYEQYF